This TCR beta chain appears in the sequencing data of a study of blood T cell repertoires in COVID-19. Background on the study: There were acute and convalescent COVID-19 samples, and they came from the United States, Italy and Spain. The analysed material was cDNA or gDNA that came from T cells, B-cell-depleted T cells, or PBMCs.

Source study methods: Nucleated cell counts were estimated from reference gene primer amplification. This table comes from immunoSEQ multiplex PCR, and its TCRdb copy is limited to in-frame clones, with some not included. That table is the source of V, J and clone size, and D and trimming were worked out from the DNA. This table has nearly 200,000 clones, roughly 90% appearing once. This CDR3 has 14 residues. V shed 0 bases and J 9 bases; nucleotides not matched to a gene: 4. Germline V gene sequence: CDR1 SGHRS, CDR2 YFSETQ. The V gene is TRBV5-1, the J gene TRBJ2-3, with TRBD2 identical over 10 bases. The sequenced sample was peripheral blood. This TCR was recovered from a woman in her 70s with acute or convalescent COVID-19. CDR3 DNA sequence: TGCGCCAGCAGCTTGGCGGCTAGCGGGAGAACGCAGTATTTT. Translation: CASSLAASGRTQYF.